Below are 19 T cell receptor beta chains sequenced from a single sample in a study of blood T cells in healthy people across ages. A J-beta primer mix and a sample-barcoded 5' primer were used in a second PCR of roughly 6 to 12 cycles. TCRdb called the 5' RACE reads again in MiXCR, with one record for every CDR3 protein. The table records around 790,000 distinct CDR3 sequences, roughly 44% of them present only once. The material sequenced was blood. The receptors were sampled from a man in his 60s in good health.

At least ten counts were recorded for this clonotype. DNA of the CDR3: TGTGCCAGCCGTCGGGGGAGCTCACCCCTCCACTTT. It encodes CASRRGSSPLHF. V and J are TRBV2 and TRBJ1-6; maybe TRBD1 (5 bases). The CDR3 runs 12 residues. Germline V CDR1 and CDR2: SNHLY, FYNNEI. Trimming cost V 8 bases and J 10 bases, with 12 bases left between them.

The chain carries TRBV2 and TRBJ2-7; D not certain. The J call may not be correct, given that the DNA end is closer to TRBJ2-5. CDR3 length: 15 amino acids. In germline, CDR1 is SNHLY, CDR2 FYNNEI. The CDR3 is CASQQEVGLTETQYF. CDR3 coding DNA: TGTGCCTCGCAGCAGGAAGTGGGGTTAACGGAGACCCAGTACTTC.

This clonotype has a count of ten or more. The CDR3 sequence is CSVARGAQETQYF. CDR3 DNA sequence: TGCAGCGTTGCGAGGGGGGCCCAAGAGACCCAGTACTTC. This sequence joins TRBV29-1 and TRBJ2-5, with D perhaps matching TRBD1 or TRBD2 (6 bases each). Germline CDR1 and CDR2: SQVTM and ANQGSEA. The CDR3 loop spans 13 amino acids. V dropped 4 bases and J dropped 1 base, with 10 bases sitting between them.

This CDR3 is CASSLLQNSYEQYF. In nucleotides, the CDR3 is TGTGCCAGCAGTTTACTACAGAATTCCTACGAGCAGTACTTC. The rearrangement joins TRBV28 to TRBJ2-7; D unresolved. The CDR3 sequence is 14 residues long. Germline values: CDR1 MDHEN, CDR2 SYDVKM. The V and J ends lost 2 bases and 1 base respectively, with 9 bases between them.

The chain is built from TRBV12-3 or TRBV12-4 and TRBJ2-1, with TRBD2 as a possible D gene (5 bases). Trimming shortened V by 6 bases and J by 8 bases, and 14 bases separated the two germline ends. The CDR3 extends over 13 amino acids. Here the CDR3 DNA reads TGTGCCAGCAGCCCTCTGCTAGCCGATGAGCAGTTCTTC. This translates into CASSPLLADEQFF.

This clonotype was detected a few times. The genes are TRBV7-2 and TRBJ2-1, with TRBD2 as a possible D gene (5 bases). CDR3 length: 15 amino acids. Trimming cost V 4 bases and J 7 bases, with 17 bases left between them. Per germline, CDR1 SGHTA and CDR2 FQGNSA. The CDR3, as DNA: TGTGCCAGCAGCTCTCAACGGGGTATAGCTAATGAGCAGTTCTTC. Its protein product is CASSSQRGIANEQFF.

The chain recombines TRBV29-1 with TRBJ1-5; D uncertain. The germline gives CDR1 SQVTM, CDR2 ANQGSEA. CDR3 length: 12 residues. V shed 6 bases and J shed 0 bases, with 6 bases lying between them. CDR3 region: CSVMNSNQPQHF. The CDR3 bases are TGCAGCGTGATGAATAGCAATCAGCCCCAGCATTTT.

The chain combines TRBV6-1 with TRBJ1-1, with D tentatively TRBD1 (6 bases). The CDR3 spans 12 residues. The V end was cut by 10 bases, the J end by 0 bases, with 9 bases between. Germline CDR1 and CDR2: MNHNS and SASEGT. As DNA, the CDR3 is TGTGCCAACAGGGACCTGAACACTGAAGCTTTCTTT. Translation gives CANRDLNTEAFF.

Turning to this clonotype: A much more abundant neighbour one base away suggests this may be a read error. The genes are TRBV29-1 and TRBJ2-5; the D call may be TRBD1 or TRBD2 (5 bases each). The better agreement between TRBJ2-1 and the DNA end casts doubt on the J call. This CDR3 contains 12 residues. Germline loops: CDR1 SQVTM, CDR2 ANQGSEA. The CDR3 DNA sequence: TGCAGCGTTGGAGGGGTCCAAGAGACCCAGTTCTTC. Protein sequence: CSVGGVQETQFF.

This clonotype was detected only a few times. J is TRBJ2-5 and V is TRBV6-2 or TRBV6-3; D possibly corresponds to TRBD1 (6 bases). V was trimmed by 5 bases and J by 5 bases, leaving 15 bases between them. This CDR3 has 14 amino acids. Germline values: CDR1 MNHEY, CDR2 SVGEGT. CDR3 in amino acids: CASSARQVGETQYF. CDR3 nucleotides: TGTGCCAGCAGTGCCCGACAGGTGGGGGAGACCCAGTACTTC.

V is TRBV6-2 or TRBV6-3 and J is TRBJ2-3; 13 nucleotides line up with TRBD2. The germline gives CDR1 MNHEY, CDR2 SVGEGT. The V segment lost 0 bases and the J segment 11 bases; nucleotides outside the gene matches: 2. The CDR3 is 14 amino acids. The DNA of the CDR3 is TGTGCCAGCAGTTACTCGACTAGCGGGAGGCGGCAGTATTTT. This sequence encodes CASSYSTSGRRQYF.

This clonotype showed up just a few times. The chain recombines TRBV11-1 with TRBJ2-7, with 8 bases lining up with TRBD1. This CDR3 is built from 14 residues. Per germline, CDR1 SGHAT and CDR2 FQDESV (reference sequence). The J segment lost 6 bases and the V segment lost 5 bases, leaving 9 bases of the junction unmatched. The DNA of the CDR3 is TGTGCCAGCAGCCCCCGGACAGGGAACTTCGAGCAGTACTTC. Its translation: CASSPRTGNFEQYF.

The CDR3 sequence: CASSPGGGLSNQPQHF. As DNA, the CDR3 is TGTGCCAGCAGTCCGGGGGGAGGTTTGAGCAATCAGCCCCAGCATTTT. The chain links TRBV6-5 to TRBJ1-5; TRBD1 might be the D (5 bases). Per germline, CDR1 MNHEY and CDR2 SVGAGI. The V gene lost 5 bases and the J gene lost 1 base, with 15 bases spanning the gap. The CDR3 loop spans 16 amino acids.

The chain is built from TRBV6-4 and TRBJ1-5, with D maybe TRBD1 (5 bases). V dropped 10 bases and J dropped 4 bases, with 14 bases sitting between them. The CDR3 spans 13 residues. Germline loops: CDR1 MRHNA, CDR2 SNTAGT. CDR3 loop: CAISREENQPQHF. As DNA, the CDR3 is TGTGCCATCAGCAGGGAGGAAAATCAGCCCCAGCATTTT.

This clonotype was observed a few times. The chain combines TRBV11-2 with TRBJ1-2; a possible D gene is TRBD1 (5 bases). Trimming took 5 bases from V and 1 from J, leaving 17 bases between them. Germline lookup yields CDR1 SGHAT and CDR2 FQNNGV. This CDR3 has 16 amino acids. The CDR3 DNA is TGTGCCAGCAGCCCTACAGGAGTTTATTTTAACTATGGCTACACCTTC. Encoded protein: CASSPTGVYFNYGYTF.

This chain uses TRBV20-1 with TRBJ1-2; possibly TRBD1 for D (5 bases). The V end was cut by 0 bases, the J end by 7 bases, with 12 bases between. The length of the CDR3 is 13 residues. Germline V CDR1 and CDR2: DFQATT, SNEGSKA (reference sequence). CDR3 in amino acids: CSARDAGLGGYTF. The CDR3 nucleotides read TGCAGTGCTAGAGATGCGGGGCTGGGTGGCTACACCTTC.

Only a few counts were recorded for this clonotype. The genes are TRBV7-2 and TRBJ2-5, with D perhaps TRBD1 (6 bases). V lost 6 bases, J lost 2 bases, and 13 bases lay in between. CDR3 size: 14 residues. The germline CDR1 and CDR2 sequences are SGHTA and FQGNSA. CDR3 nucleotide sequence: TGTGCCAGCAGGAGGGGGTTAGGTCAAGAGACCCAGTACTTC. This codes for CASRRGLGQETQYF.

The V call is TRBV9, the J call TRBJ2-7, with D maybe TRBD1 (6 bases). V shed 3 bases and J shed 2 bases, with 12 bases lying between them. Germline CDR1 and CDR2: SGDLS and YYNGEE. This CDR3 has 14 residues. The CDR3 DNA is TGTGCCAGCAGCGACCGGGGACACCCCTACGAGCAGTACTTC. Amino acids: CASSDRGHPYEQYF.

This clonotype was seen a few times. As DNA, the CDR3 is TGCGCCAGCAGCCCAGTGGCAGGTACTGAAGCTTTCTTT. It specifies CASSPVAGTEAFF. The chain uses TRBV4-1 and TRBJ1-1; no clear D gene. CDR3 length: 13 amino acids. Trimming cost V 4 bases and J 5 bases, with 11 bases left between them. Per germline, CDR1 MGHRA and CDR2 YSYEKL.